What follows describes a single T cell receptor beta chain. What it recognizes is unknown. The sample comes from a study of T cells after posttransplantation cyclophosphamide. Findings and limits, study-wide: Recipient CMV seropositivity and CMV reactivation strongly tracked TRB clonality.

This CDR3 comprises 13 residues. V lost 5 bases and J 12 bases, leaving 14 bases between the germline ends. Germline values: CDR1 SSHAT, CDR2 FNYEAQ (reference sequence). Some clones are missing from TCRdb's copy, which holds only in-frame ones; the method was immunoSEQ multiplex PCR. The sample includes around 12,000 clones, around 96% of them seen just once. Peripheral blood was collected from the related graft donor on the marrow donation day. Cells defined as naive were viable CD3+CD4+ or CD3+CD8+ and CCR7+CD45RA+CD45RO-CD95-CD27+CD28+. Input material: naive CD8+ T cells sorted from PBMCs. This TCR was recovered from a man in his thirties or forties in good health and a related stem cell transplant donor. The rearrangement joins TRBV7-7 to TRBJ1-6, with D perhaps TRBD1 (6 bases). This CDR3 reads CASSPGGAGPLHF. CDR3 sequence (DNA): TGTGCCAGCAGCCCCGGGGGGGCAGGACCCCTCCACTTT.